Following are 13 T cell receptor beta chains from one sample sequenced in a study of STAT5B mutations in CD4+ large granular lymphocyte leukemia. Profiling relied on immunoSEQ multiplex PCR, and the TCRdb table lists in-frame clones only, not all of them. This sample carries fewer than 35,000 clones, just under 75% of them seen once, and the ten largest clones take roughly 1%. Specimen: CD4+ T cells from blood buffy coats. All receptors come from a human donor in good health.

This chain joins TRBV27 and TRBJ2-5; possible D gene TRBD1, 6 bases. Germline V gene data show CDR1 as MNHEY and CDR2 as SMNVEV (reference sequence). Trimming shortened V by 3 bases and J by 4 bases, and 9 bases separated the two germline ends. The CDR3 contains 13 residues. The CDR3 coding sequence is TGTGCCAGCAGTTTGACAGGTTTAGAGACCCAGTACTTC. The encoded protein is CASSLTGLETQYF.

The CDR3 spells CASGLGLAGAGELFF. CDR3 nucleotides: TGTGCTAGTGGTTTGGGACTAGCGGGAGCTGGGGAGCTGTTTTTT. The chain joins TRBV12-5 to TRBJ2-2; 12 nucleotides line up with TRBD2. The CDR3 contains 15 residues. With V trimmed by 1 base and J by 8 bases, 2 bases remained unmatched. From germline, CDR1 is LGHNT and CDR2 FRNRAP.

J is TRBJ2-7 and V is TRBV6-5; possibly TRBD1 or TRBD2 for D (6 bases each). CDR3 size: 15 residues. The V gene's germline CDR1 is MNHEY and CDR2 SVGAGI. Trimming took 8 bases from V and 4 from J, leaving 21 bases between them. The CDR3 nucleotides read TGTGCCAGCGGTAGGGGGGACTGGCGTGCTTACGAGCAGTACTTC. Translated, it gives CASGRGDWRAYEQYF.

The chain joins TRBV10-3 to TRBJ2-3; D is undetermined. The CDR3 is made up of 14 amino acids. The germline V and J ends were trimmed by 1 base and 1 base, with 6 bases remaining between them. Germline values: CDR1 ENHRY, CDR2 SYGVKD. Written as DNA, the CDR3 is TGTGCCATCAGTGAGTTTGGCGGCACAGATACGCAGTATTTT. Its protein is CAISEFGGTDTQYF.

With regard to this clone: Given the absence of the conserved phenylalanine or tryptophan at the CDR3 end, a read error is likely. Because the CDR3's place on the DNA is in doubt, the DNA is left out and the CDR3 is given as listed by TCRdb. The chain joins TRBV10-1 to TRBJ2-4; the D call in the table, TRBD1, was not verified against the DNA. Germline V lookup: CDR1 WNHNN, CDR2 SYGVQD (reference sequence). The CDR3 contains 8 residues when both ends are counted. CDR3 sequence: CASSKKGL.

This clone was seen only a few times. This chain joins TRBV18 and TRBJ2-7; the match to TRBD1 covers 8 bases. V shed 4 bases and J 3 bases; nucleotides not matched to a gene: 11. The CDR3 is 16 amino acids. Germline V gives CDR1 KGHSH, CDR2 LQKENI. DNA for the CDR3: TGTGCCAGCTCACTGCAATCGGGACAGGAAGGCTACGAGCAGTACTTC. It specifies CASSLQSGQEGYEQYF.

V and J are TRBV29-1 and TRBJ2-2; 9 bases match TRBD1. This CDR3 has 13 amino acids. V was clipped by 7 bases and J by 6 bases; unmatched bases: 6. The germline CDR1 and CDR2 sequences are SQVTM and ANQGSEA. The CDR3 region is CSGRQGGAGELFF. The CDR3 DNA sequence: TGCAGCGGCCGACAGGGGGGAGCCGGGGAGCTGTTTTTT.

The chain links TRBV7-6 to TRBJ2-2; 7 positions match TRBD2. With V trimmed by 3 bases and J by 5 bases, 9 bases remained unmatched. This CDR3 region has 16 residues. CDR1 is SGHVS, CDR2 FNYEAQ, per germline. The CDR3 sequence: CASSLGAGRATGELFF. CDR3 DNA: TGTGCCAGCAGCTTGGGAGCGGGGCGCGCTACCGGGGAGCTGTTTTTT.

The V gene is TRBV5-1, the J gene TRBJ2-2, with 9 bases identical to TRBD1. The CDR3 has 15 residues. With 1 base clipped from V and 3 bases from J, the junction kept 1 base outside the gene matches. Germline lookup yields CDR1 SGHRS and CDR2 YFSETQ. The CDR3 sequence: CASSLRTGDTGELFF. The CDR3 region has the DNA TGCGCCAGCAGCTTGAGGACAGGGGACACCGGGGAGCTGTTTTTT.

Written as DNA, the CDR3 is TGTGCCAGCAGTTTAACGGACAGAAATCAGCCCCAGCATTTT. Its translation is CASSLTDRNQPQHF. The chain uses TRBV28 and TRBJ1-5, with D perhaps matching TRBD1 (6 bases). Trimming removed 2 bases at V and 4 bases at J, with 9 bases between. The CDR3 loop spans 14 amino acids. Germline CDR1 and CDR2: MDHEN and SYDVKM.

This clone appeared once. The chain couples TRBV19 to TRBJ2-1; unclear D gene. This CDR3 is built from 14 residues. Per germline, CDR1 LNHDA and CDR2 SQIVND (reference sequence). Trimming stripped 5 bases from V and 0 bases from J, with 8 bases between. This chain's CDR3 is CASSPGYSYNEQFF. CDR3 coding DNA: TGTGCCAGTAGTCCCGGCTACTCCTACAATGAGCAGTTCTTC.

Note on this clone: One junction end disagrees with the germline gene, perhaps due to a read error. V and J are TRBV5-8 and TRBJ1-5; 11 nucleotides match TRBD1. CDR3 length equals 16 residues. The germline V gene has CDR1 SGHTS and CDR2 YDEGEE. In nucleotides, the CDR3 is TGTGCCACCAGCCGAAGCGGGACAGGGGGGCATCAGCCCCAGCATTTT. The encoded protein is CATSRSGTGGHQPQHF.

This chain links TRBV7-6 with TRBJ2-5, with D perhaps given as TRBD1 or TRBD2 (5 bases each). V lost 1 base and J lost 1, with 13 bases in between. Germline V lookup: CDR1 SGHVS, CDR2 FNYEAQ. The CDR3 has 16 residues. CDR3 residues: CASSLGGVHSQETQYF. CDR3 in DNA: TGTGCCAGCAGCTTAGGAGGGGTTCACTCCCAAGAGACCCAGTACTTC.